These 22 T cell receptor beta chains share one sample of origin, sequenced in a study of T cell responses to AZD1222 COVID-19 vaccine. Using immunoSEQ multiplex PCR, the repertoire was profiled, and TCRdb retains in-frame clones only, with some absent. The table lists 60,000 to 85,000 clones, about nine tenths of them singletons. The starting material was peripheral blood, obtained 28 days after the second AZD1222 dose. The receptors were gathered from an adult who received the AZD1222 COVID-19 vaccine.

The chain has TRBV10-3 and TRBJ2-2; 8 bases fit TRBD1. The CDR3 has 14 amino acids. V lost 2 bases, J lost 5 bases, and 1 base stayed unmatched. Germline V gene data show CDR1 as ENHRY and CDR2 as SYGVKD. In DNA form, the CDR3 reads TGTGCCATCAGTGAGACAGGGGGTACCGGGGAGCTGTTTTTT. Its protein is CAISETGGTGELFF.

This chain joins TRBV7-9 and TRBJ2-7; D assignment may be TRBD1 or TRBD2 (5 bases each). CDR1 is SEHNR, CDR2 FQNEAQ, per germline (reference sequence). This CDR3 is built from 14 residues. Trimming left V 3 bases short and J 3 bases short, with 12 bases between. The CDR3 loop is CASSFPGPNYEQYF. CDR3 coding DNA: TGTGCCAGCAGCTTCCCGGGACCGAACTACGAGCAGTACTTC.

The chain recombines TRBV18 with TRBJ1-1, with D perhaps matching TRBD1 (6 bases). This CDR3 region has 19 residues. V lost 2 bases to trimming and J lost 0 bases, with 22 bases between them. Looked up from germline, CDR1 is KGHSH and CDR2 is LQKENI. The CDR3 region has the DNA TGTGCCAGCTCACCAACATTACAGGGCAAGGCAACCATGAACACTGAAGCTTTCTTT. Its protein is CASSPTLQGKATMNTEAFF.

The genes are TRBV24-1 and TRBJ2-7, with TRBD1 identical over 9 bases. J gave up 5 bases and V 9 bases, and 7 bases lay outside the gene matches. The CDR3 runs 13 residues. The V gene's germline CDR1 is KGHDR and CDR2 SFDVKD. The CDR3 spells CATGGTGLHEQYF. DNA for the CDR3: TGTGCCACCGGGGGGACAGGGCTTCACGAGCAGTACTTC.

J is TRBJ2-4 and V is TRBV3-1 (or the pseudogene TRBV3-2); a possible D gene is TRBD1 (5 bases). Trimming stripped 2 bases from V and 0 bases from J, with 11 bases between. The germline CDR1 and CDR2 sequences are LGHDT and YNNKEL (reference sequence). The CDR3 consists of 16 residues. The CDR3 here is CASSQITGEAKNIQYF. For the CDR3, the DNA is TGTGCCAGCAGCCAAATTACAGGAGAAGCCAAAAACATTCAGTACTTC.

The chain carries TRBV7-9 and TRBJ2-7, with TRBD2 matching 8 bases. The CDR3 runs to 15 residues. Germline V gene lookup returns CDR1 SEHNR and CDR2 FQNEAQ (reference sequence). V shed 0 bases, J shed 4 bases, and the junction held 5 bases outside the gene matches. CDR3 protein: CASSLAGGARYEQYF. The DNA of the CDR3 is TGTGCCAGCAGCTTAGCCGGGGGGGCCAGGTACGAGCAGTACTTC. The full variable domain, with the rest looked up from reference TRBV7-9 and TRBJ2-7, is DTGVSQNPRHKITKRGQNVTFRCDPISEHNRLYWYRQTLGQGPEFLTYFQNEAQLEKSRLLSDRFSAERPKGSFSTLEIQRTEQGDSAMYLCASSLAGGARYEQYFGPGTRLTVT.

Concerning this clone: One end of the junction does not line up with germline, which may come from a read error. CDR3 in amino acids: CASGSVGTGFTKAFF. As DNA, the CDR3 is TGTGCCAGCGGGTCGGTCGGGACAGGATTCACTAAAGCTTTCTTT. The chain links TRBV7-2 to TRBJ1-1; 8 bases line up with TRBD1. This CDR3 region has 15 residues. Germline V lookup: CDR1 SGHTA, CDR2 FQGNSA.

The chain carries TRBV10-3 and TRBJ2-3, with 8 bases aligning to TRBD2. The CDR3 sequence is 15 residues long. From germline, CDR1 is ENHRY and CDR2 SYGVKD. V lost 10 bases and J lost 2; bases outside the gene matches: 11. This CDR3 reads CATGGGETNTDTQYF. The CDR3 nucleotides are TGTGCCACCGGGGGGGGAGAGACTAACACAGATACGCAGTATTTT.

The rearrangement joins TRBV27 to TRBJ2-7; 11 bases map to TRBD1. Losses at the gene ends were 4 bases for V and 5 bases for J; bases not matched to a gene: 7. Germline CDR1 MNHEY, CDR2 SMNVEV (reference sequence). The CDR3 is 15 amino acids. The chain's CDR3 is CASSWGGQGGHEQYF. The CDR3 bases are TGTGCCAGCAGTTGGGGGGGACAGGGGGGCCACGAGCAGTACTTC.

V gene TRBV7-9 combines with J gene TRBJ1-1; D uncertain. Germline V gene lookup returns CDR1 SEHNR and CDR2 FQNEAQ (reference sequence). This CDR3 has 12 residues. With 4 bases removed from V and 11 bases from J, the gap between germline ends came to 14 bases. The CDR3 protein is CASSSVVPIAFF. The DNA for the CDR3 is TGTGCCAGCAGCTCCGTGGTTCCCATCGCTTTCTTT.

The chain joins TRBV6-2 or TRBV6-3 to TRBJ1-6, with D possibly matching TRBD1 (5 bases). CDR3 length: 16 amino acids. Trimming stripped 4 bases from V and 7 bases from J, with 17 bases between. Germline values: CDR1 MNHEY, CDR2 SVGEGT. The CDR3 protein is CASSFPGRRGNSPLHF. The CDR3 bases are TGTGCCAGCAGTTTCCCGGGACGCCGGGGGAATTCACCCCTCCACTTT.

CDR3 loop: CASSPLDSFGYTF. The CDR3 nucleotides read TGTGCCAGCAGCCCCTTGGACAGCTTTGGCTACACCTTC. The rearrangement links TRBV14 to TRBJ1-2; a weak D match, TRBD1 (6 bases). Trimming took 4 bases from V and 7 from J, leaving 13 bases between them. CDR3 length: 13 amino acids. Looked up from germline, CDR1 is SGHDN and CDR2 is FVKESK.

The chain carries TRBV20-1 and TRBJ1-1; D is unresolved. Germline V gene lookup returns CDR1 DFQATT and CDR2 SNEGSKA (reference sequence). This CDR3 region has 11 residues. The V and J ends lost 3 bases and 10 bases respectively, with 12 bases between them. The CDR3 sequence: CSASDAIGAFF. For the CDR3, the DNA is TGCAGTGCTAGCGACGCCATCGGAGCTTTCTTT.

The V and J genes are TRBV19 and TRBJ1-1; D is uncertain. V was pared by 4 bases and J by 0 bases, with 9 bases between. Germline CDR1 reads LNHDA; CDR2 reads SQIVND (reference sequence). There are 14 residues in the CDR3. The CDR3 DNA is TGTGCCAGTAGTAGAAGGGAGATGAACACTGAAGCTTTCTTT. This codes for CASSRREMNTEAFF.

This clone was seen once. This chain connects TRBV6-5 to TRBJ2-7; TRBD1 might be the D (6 bases). V was trimmed by 4 bases and J by 3 bases, leaving 19 bases between them. The CDR3 loop spans 16 amino acids. Germline CDR1 and CDR2: MNHEY and SVGAGI. The CDR3 reads CASSSAETGSGYEQYF. The CDR3 region has the DNA TGTGCCAGCAGTTCCGCCGAAACAGGGTCGGGCTACGAGCAGTACTTC.

The chain combines TRBV25-1 with TRBJ1-2; a weak D match, TRBD1 (5 bases). The V end lost 6 bases, the J end lost 7 bases, and 30 bases lay between the germline ends. Germline V gene lookup returns CDR1 MGHDK and CDR2 SYGVNS. This CDR3 has 18 amino acids. The CDR3 loop is CASRPGGRDWRRVSGYTF. Here the CDR3 DNA reads TGTGCCAGCAGACCCGGGGGGAGAGACTGGCGACGGGTTTCTGGCTACACCTTC.

The chain has TRBV7-2 and TRBJ2-1, with D possibly TRBD2 on 6 matching bases. CDR3 size: 15 residues. Per germline, CDR1 SGHTA and CDR2 FQGNSA. V lost 5 bases, J lost 6 bases, and 17 bases lay in between. In DNA form, the CDR3 reads TGTGCCAGCAGCCCAGCGGCGGGGCCTGTCAATGAGCAGTTCTTC. This codes for CASSPAAGPVNEQFF.

The chain has TRBV5-1 and TRBJ2-3, with TRBD2 matching over 10 bases. The J segment lost 4 bases and the V segment lost 4 bases, leaving 6 bases of the junction unmatched. The V gene's germline CDR1 is SGHRS and CDR2 YFSETQ. The CDR3 sequence is 15 residues long. The CDR3 here is CASSETSGFSDTQYF. The CDR3 DNA reads TGCGCCAGCAGCGAGACTAGCGGGTTTTCAGATACGCAGTATTTT.

The table lists this clone with a few counts. This sequence joins TRBV6-1 and TRBJ2-3; D ambiguous. This CDR3 spans 14 amino acids. Trimming stripped 0 bases from V and 0 bases from J, with 4 bases between. Germline CDR1 is MNHNS and CDR2 is SASEGT. CDR3 loop: CASSEASSTDTQYF. In nucleotides, the CDR3 is TGTGCCAGCAGTGAAGCCAGTAGCACAGATACGCAGTATTTT.

This clone was recorded a few times. The V call is TRBV6-2 or TRBV6-3, the J call TRBJ2-3; D gene uncertain. The CDR3 contains 14 residues. V was shortened by 0 bases and J by 7 bases, with 11 bases between the two germline ends. Germline CDR1 reads MNHEY; CDR2 reads SVGEGT. CDR3 sequence reads: CASSYSDLAYTQYF. The CDR3 DNA reads TGTGCCAGCAGTTACTCGGATTTGGCATATACGCAGTATTTT.

This sequence joins TRBV11-1 and TRBJ2-1; 7 nucleotides match TRBD1. Germline assignment: CDR1 SGHAT and CDR2 FQDESV (reference sequence). The CDR3 runs to 12 residues. V lost 2 bases to trimming and J lost 10 bases; unmatched junction nucleotides: 2. The CDR3 spells CASSLMDREQFF. CDR3 nucleotides: TGTGCCAGCAGCTTAATGGACAGGGAGCAGTTCTTC.

V is TRBV7-9 and J is TRBJ2-1, with D perhaps assigned TRBD1 or TRBD2 (5 bases each). Trimming took off 4 bases at V and 6 bases at J, with 16 bases between the two ends. The CDR3 loop spans 15 amino acids. CDR1 and CDR2 from the germline V gene are SEHNR and FQNEAQ (reference sequence). CDR3 sequence reads: CASSSGPGYSNEQFF. The CDR3 DNA reads TGTGCCAGCAGCTCGGGACCCGGATACTCCAATGAGCAGTTCTTC.